This passage covers 9 T cell receptor beta chains from one sample sequenced in a study of shared clonotypes between healthy human individuals. Profiled with immunoSEQ multiplex PCR; TCRdb holds only in-frame clones, not every one. The sample consists of some 980,000 clones, about three quarters of them appearing once. The material sequenced was memory CD4+ T cells sorted from blood. As for subset: CD45RA-negative fraction. The receptors stem from a man in his late teens or twenties in good health.

This clone has only a few counts. V usage is TRBV6-5 and J usage is TRBJ1-5; D gene unclear. This CDR3 contains 15 residues. Germline assignment: CDR1 MNHEY and CDR2 SVGAGI. Trimming removed 5 bases at V and 0 bases at J, with 11 bases between. The CDR3 here is CASSKGDSSNQPQHF. The CDR3 DNA is TGTGCCAGCAGTAAAGGAGATAGTAGCAATCAGCCCCAGCATTTT.

This clone was seen a few times. The V gene is TRBV11-2, the J gene TRBJ2-7; TRBD2 matches at 10 bases. The CDR3 runs to 15 residues. Unmatched junction bases numbered 4, after V lost 5 bases and J lost 0 bases. Germline V gene lookup returns CDR1 SGHAT and CDR2 FQNNGV. This CDR3 reads CASSIAGGHSYEQYF. CDR3 DNA sequence: TGTGCCAGCAGCATAGCGGGGGGCCACTCCTACGAGCAGTACTTC. The full variable domain, with the rest looked up from reference TRBV11-2 and TRBJ2-7, is EAGVAQSPRYKIIEKRQSVAFWCNPISGHATLYWYQQILGQGPKLLIQFQNNGVVDDSQLPKDRFSAERLKGVDSTLKIQPAKLEDSAVYLCASSIAGGHSYEQYFGPGTRLTVT.

V and J are TRBV5-1 and TRBJ1-3; D is perhaps TRBD1 (5 bases). The ends were cut back, 8 bases at V and 0 bases at J, with 18 bases in the middle. Germline CDR1 and CDR2: SGHRS and YFSETQ. The CDR3 is 16 amino acids. The CDR3 protein is CASGAGELGSGNTIYF. CDR3 nucleotide sequence: TGCGCCAGTGGGGCTGGGGAGTTAGGCTCTGGAAACACCATATATTTT.

This chain uses TRBV18 with TRBJ1-1; D unclear. This CDR3 has 13 amino acids. Germline values: CDR1 KGHSH, CDR2 LQKENI. The V end lost 3 bases, the J end lost 8 bases, and 13 bases lay between the germline ends. Here the CDR3 reads CASSPSRYIEAFF. Here the CDR3 DNA reads TGTGCCAGCTCACCCAGCCGCTACATCGAAGCTTTCTTT.

The rearrangement uses TRBV10-2 and TRBJ2-1; TRBD2 matches at 7 bases. Germline-derived CDR1 and CDR2 are WSHSY and SAAADI. The CDR3 contains 16 residues. With V trimmed by 0 bases and J by 5 bases, 7 bases remained unmatched. The CDR3 sequence is CASSESGGGVNNEQFF. CDR3 in DNA: TGCGCCAGCAGTGAGTCAGGCGGGGGTGTAAACAATGAGCAGTTCTTC.

The V call is TRBV5-1, the J call TRBJ2-3; D is tentatively TRBD1 or TRBD2 (7 bases each). This CDR3 spans 16 amino acids. Germline loops: CDR1 SGHRS, CDR2 YFSETQ. V was clipped by 6 bases and J by 3 bases, with 20 bases between them. CDR3 DNA: TGCGCCAGCAACAGGGGCAGCGGGATTGGTACAGATACGCAGTATTTT. This translates into CASNRGSGIGTDTQYF.

This clone was seen a handful of times. The chain has TRBV6-5 and TRBJ1-6; 8 positions agree with TRBD1. The CDR3 totals 16 residues. The junction had 4 bases not matched to a gene; V was cut back by 0 bases and J by 6 bases. Germline V gene lookup returns CDR1 MNHEY and CDR2 SVGAGI. This chain's CDR3 is CASSYSTQGVNSPLHF. CDR3 coding DNA: TGTGCCAGCAGTTACTCTACACAGGGGGTTAATTCACCCCTCCACTTT.

V and J are TRBV10-1 and TRBJ2-2, with D perhaps being TRBD1 or TRBD2 (5 bases each). V dropped 4 bases and J dropped 4 bases, with 16 bases sitting between them. The CDR3 extends over 16 amino acids. From germline, CDR1 is WNHNN and CDR2 SYGVQD (reference sequence). CDR3 sequence: CASSAGGNRATGELFF. The CDR3 DNA is TGCGCCAGCAGTGCTGGGGGTAACCGGGCCACCGGGGAGCTGTTTTTT.

This rearrangement joins TRBV5-4 to TRBJ2-7, with TRBD1 matching 7 bases. Germline CDR1 SGHNT, CDR2 YYREEE (reference sequence). The CDR3 is made up of 15 amino acids. V trimming: 3 bases; J trimming: 6 bases; junction bases outside the gene matches: 12. The DNA for the CDR3 is TGTGCCAGCAGCTCCCAACAGGGGATGGGATCCGAGCAGTACTTC. Translated: CASSSQQGMGSEQYF.